The clone carrying this T cell receptor beta chain was observed a single time. This sample was included in a study of blood T cell repertoires in COVID-19. Study summary: COVID-19 samples collected from the United States, Italy and Spain covered acute and convalescent phases. Nucleic acid was either cDNA or gDNA, and it came from T cells, B-cell-depleted T cells, or PBMCs.

Trimming took off 2 bases at V and 1 base at J, with 23 bases between the two ends. CDR1 SGHRS and CDR2 YFSETQ come from the germline V gene. CDR3 length: 19 amino acids. Original methodology: Reference gene primers were amplified, and this amplification served to estimate nucleated cell counts. Generated by immunoSEQ multiplex PCR, the TCRdb table keeps only in-frame clones and is missing some. That table gives V, J and clone size, and the DNA gave D and trimming. The data hold about 280,000 clones, with approximately 85% observed a single time. The receptor comes from a man aged 45 to 65 with active or convalescent COVID-19. The sample comprised peripheral blood. The chain is built from TRBV5-1 and TRBJ2-3; D is perhaps TRBD2 (6 bases). Here the CDR3 DNA reads TGCGCCAGCAGCTTAGAGTCTTTTAGGCCTTTAGCGGGCACAGATACGCAGTATTTT. This gives the protein CASSLESFRPLAGTDTQYF. Based on the CDR3 plus reference TRBV5-1 and TRBJ2-3, the full variable domain is KAGVTQTPRYLIKTRGQQVTLSCSPISGHRSVSWYQQTPGQGLQFLFEYFSETQRNKGNFPGRFSGRQFSNSRSEMNVSTLELGDSALYLCASSLESFRPLAGTDTQYFGPGTRLTVL.